A selection of T cell receptor beta chains follows, all from one sample in a study of shared clonotypes between healthy human individuals. Here immunoSEQ multiplex PCR was the method, and the copy in TCRdb shows in-frame clones only, minus some. The sample shows 2 million to 2.5 million clones, around 93% of them seen only once. Sequences were obtained from naive CD4+ T cells from PBMCs. Every receptor here comes from a man younger than 30 in good health. Some clones in this sample may be carry-over from other donors' samples. Both conserved end residues are part of each CDR3. A D gene is named only where the DNA matches it firmly. Clone size appears in some rows only: once, few, many, or a class for an expanded clone.

d_gene	v_gene	abundance	j_gene	CDR3aa	CDR3nt
TRBD1	TRBV30	few	TRBJ1-4	CAWDRVAQGEKLFF	TGTGCCTGGGACAGGGTCGCCCAGGGGGAAAAACTGTTTTTT
.	TRBV14	.	TRBJ2-5	CASSQSTGGGSETQYF	TGTGCCAGCAGCCAATCTACAGGGGGGGGGTCAGAGACCCAGTACTTC
.	TRBV9	.	TRBJ1-1	CASSVDRQGWPEAFF	TGTGCCAGCAGCGTAGATAGGCAGGGGTGGCCTGAAGCTTTCTTT
.	TRBV6-1	.	TRBJ2-6	CASSEARSRANVLTF	TGTGCCAGCAGTGAAGCCAGGAGTAGGGCCAACGTCCTGACTTTC
TRBD2	TRBV10-2	.	TRBJ2-5	CASRTGGETQYF	TGCGCCAGCAGGACGGGGGGAGAGACCCAGTACTTC
.	TRBV5-1	.	TRBJ2-7	CASSLIGREQYF	TGCGCCAGCAGCTTGATCGGTCGCGAGCAGTACTTC
.	TRBV25-1	.	TRBJ2-3	CASSELGAGADTQYF	TGTGCCAGCAGTGAATTAGGGGCCGGAGCAGATACGCAGTATTTT
TRBD2	TRBV7-2	.	TRBJ2-1	CASSRGDNEQFF	TGTGCCAGCAGCCGGGGGGACAATGAGCAGTTCTTC
.	TRBV29-1	.	TRBJ2-5	CSVDSRGGRWQETQYF	TGCAGCGTTGATTCAAGGGGCGGCAGGTGGCAAGAGACCCAGTACTTC
.	TRBV9	.	TRBJ1-4	CASSVEGRTNEKLFF	TGTGCCAGCAGCGTAGAGGGCCGAACTAATGAAAAACTGTTTTTT
.	TRBV5-1	.	TRBJ1-4	CASSLGLTGNEKLFF	TGCGCCAGCAGCTTGGGGCTAACAGGGAATGAAAAACTGTTTTTT
.	TRBV18	few	TRBJ2-7	CASSPPLDREQYF	TGTGCCAGCTCCCCGCCCCTCGACAGAGAGCAGTACTTC
TRBD2	TRBV7-8	few	TRBJ2-1	CASNIGTSRTYNEQFF	TGTGCCAGCAACATCGGGACTAGCAGAACCTACAATGAGCAGTTCTTC
.	TRBV2	.	TRBJ1-2	CASTPGTRAYGYTF	TGTGCCAGCACCCCAGGGACAAGGGCCTATGGCTACACCTTC
.	TRBV5-1	.	TRBJ1-1	CASSYKGTEAFF	TGCGCCAGCAGCTACAAGGGTACTGAAGCTTTCTTT
TRBD1	TRBV6-6	.	TRBJ2-3	CASSWDRTTDTQYF	TGTGCCAGCAGTTGGGACAGAACTACAGATACGCAGTATTTT
.	TRBV30	.	TRBJ1-2	CAWSARGGRTYGYTF	TGTGCCTGGAGTGCCCGGGGGGGACGGACTTATGGCTACACCTTC
.	TRBV27	.	TRBJ1-2	CASSPLMGARDYGYTF	TGTGCCAGCAGTCCGTTAATGGGGGCTCGAGACTATGGCTACACCTTC
TRBD2	TRBV5-1	.	TRBJ2-2	CASSLLAGGPSGELFF	TGCGCCAGCAGCTTATTAGCGGGAGGGCCTTCCGGGGAGCTGTTTTTT
.	TRBV5-4	once	TRBJ2-3	CASSLGRGEDTQYF	TGTGCCAGCAGCTTGGGCAGGGGTGAGGATACGCAGTATTTT
TRBD2	TRBV28	once	TRBJ2-7	CASSFLAGSYEQYF	TGTGCCAGCAGTTTCTTAGCGGGCTCCTACGAGCAGTACTTC
.	TRBV5-1	.	TRBJ2-5	CASSQTGTLHF	TGCGCCAGCAGCCAAACCGGGACCCTCCACTTC